These T cell receptor beta chains were read from a single sample in a study of T cell responses to AZD1222 COVID-19 vaccine. Only in-frame clones appear in the TCRdb table, and some are missing; sequencing was by immunoSEQ multiplex PCR. The sample records roughly 160,000 clones, roughly nine tenths being singletons. This specimen consisted of peripheral blood, obtained on day 0 of AZD1222 vaccination. The receptor set was obtained from an adult in good health. Both conserved end residues are part of each CDR3. A D gene is named only where the DNA matches it firmly. Clone size is not always given. Where it is, it says once, few, many or a class for expanded clones.

V	size	J	D	DNA	CDR3
TRBV9	NA	TRBJ2-1	TRBD1	TGTGCCAGCAGCGTTCTGCCTCGGACAGGGGCAAGCAATGAGCAGTTCTTC	CASSVLPRTGASNEQFF
TRBV10-3	NA	TRBJ2-3	TRBD1	TGTGCCATCAGTGAGTCGATCGGGACAGGGAGCACAGATACGCAGTATTTT	CAISESIGTGSTDTQYF
TRBV21-1	NA	TRBJ1-1	NA	TGTGCCAGCAGCAGCGCGGGCGGTCAGGCCAACACTGAAGCTTTCTTT	CASSSAGGQANTEAFF
TRBV15	NA	TRBJ2-5	TRBD1	TGTGCCACCAGCGGCAACAGGGGGCTGGAGACCCAGTACTTC	CATSGNRGLETQYF
TRBV7-2	NA	TRBJ1-5	NA	TGTGCCAGCAGCCCAACAGGGTCGAATCAGCCCCAGCATTTT	CASSPTGSNQPQHF
TRBV10-3	NA	TRBJ2-5	NA	TGTGCCATCAGTGAGTCTCGGGGGATGGGGGAGACCCAGTACTTC	CAISESRGMGETQYF
TRBV4-3	NA	TRBJ1-3	NA	TGCGCCAGCAGCCAATTCGGACAGAGCTCTGGAAACACCATATATTTT	CASSQFGQSSGNTIYF
TRBV7-3	NA	TRBJ1-2	TRBD1	TGTGCCAGCAGCTCGACAGGGTTCTATGGCTACACCTTC	CASSSTGFYGYTF
TRBV5-4	NA	TRBJ2-7	NA	TGTGCCAGCAGCAGGCGGGACTCGGGTTACGAGCAGTACTTC	CASSRRDSGYEQYF
TRBV19	NA	TRBJ2-6	NA	TGTGCCAGTACCAGATTGGGGGCGGTCTCTGGGGCCAACGTCCTGACTTTC	CASTRLGAVSGANVLTF
TRBV3-1/TRBV3-2	NA	TRBJ2-3	TRBD2	TGTGCCAGCAGCCCAAGGTTTAGCGGGGGGGGAACAGATACGCAGTATTTT	CASSPRFSGGGTDTQYF
TRBV19	NA	TRBJ1-5	NA	TGTGCCAGTAGGGACAGTTTTAATCAGCCCCAGCATTTT	CASRDSFNQPQHF
TRBV7-3	NA	TRBJ2-3	NA	TGTGCCAGCACACGGGGCACCAGCAGCACAGATACGCAGTATTTT	CASTRGTSSTDTQYF
TRBV12-3/TRBV12-4	NA	TRBJ2-1	NA	TGTGCCAGCAGGACAAACAACAATGAGCAGTTCTTC	CASRTNNNEQFF
TRBV27	NA	TRBJ1-5	NA	TGTGCCAGCAGCCGGGTGGGCGATCAGCCCCAGCATTTT	CASSRVGDQPQHF
TRBV28	NA	TRBJ2-7	NA	TGTGCCAGCAGCTTAGTGCCCACTCCACCCCGCGAGCAGTACTTC	CASSLVPTPPREQYF
TRBV7-9	NA	TRBJ2-3	NA	TGTGCCAGCAGCCCAGTCCAGGGGTCAGATACGCAGTATTTT	CASSPVQGSDTQYF
TRBV7-8	NA	TRBJ2-7	NA	TGTGCCAGCAGCTTAGTTGGGGGAGGCTACGAGCAGTACTTC	CASSLVGGGYEQYF
TRBV7-2	NA	TRBJ2-5	NA	TGTGCCAGCAGCTTAGTGGCAGGGGAAGAGACCCAGTACTTC	CASSLVAGEETQYF
TRBV9	NA	TRBJ1-3	NA	TGTGCCAGCAGCGGGAGTTCCGGAAACACCATATATTTT	CASSGSSGNTIYF
TRBV5-1	few	TRBJ1-2	NA	TGCGCCAGCAGCTTGGCCAGCTTAGTCTATGGCTACACCTTC	CASSLASLVYGYTF
TRBV24-1	NA	TRBJ2-1	TRBD2	TGTGCCACCAGTGATTCGGGGGGGCGGTATGAGCAGTTCTTC	CATSDSGGRYEQFF
TRBV6-4	NA	TRBJ1-1	NA	TGTGCCAGCAGTGACCTGGGTTCCGGGAACACTGAAGCTTTCTTT	CASSDLGSGNTEAFF
TRBV19	NA	TRBJ2-1	NA	TGTGCCACCACGGTAGGGGGCAATGAGCAGTTCTTC	CATTVGGNEQFF
TRBV28	NA	TRBJ1-5	TRBD1	TGTGCCAGCAGTTTCGGAGGGGGCGGTCAGCCCCAGCATTTT	CASSFGGGGQPQHF
TRBV10-1	NA	TRBJ2-3	TRBD1	TGCGCCAGCAGTGACCCTCCAGGGGGAGACCAAGGGGATACGCAGTATTTT	CASSDPPGGDQGDTQYF
TRBV14	NA	TRBJ2-2	NA	TGTGCCAGCAGCCAAATGAGAGGAGGCGGCACCGGGGAGCTGTTTTTT	CASSQMRGGGTGELFF
TRBV24-1	NA	TRBJ1-1	TRBD1	TGTGCCACCAGTGATGGCCAGATTTGGGACAGGGGGCGCGTGAACACTGAAGCTTTCTTT	CATSDGQIWDRGRVNTEAFF
TRBV9	NA	TRBJ2-2	NA	TGTGCCAGCAACAGAGGGTCCGGGGAGCTGTTTTTT	CASNRGSGELFF
TRBV14	NA	TRBJ2-3	TRBD2	TGTGCCAGCAGCCAGATTATAGCGGGGGCGATAACTAGCACAGATACGCAGTATTTT	CASSQIIAGAITSTDTQYF
TRBV9	NA	TRBJ2-7	NA	TGTGCCAGCAGCGTAGGGGGGGGCCGCTCCTACGAGCAGTACTTC	CASSVGGGRSYEQYF
TRBV15	NA	TRBJ2-3	NA	TGTGCCACCAGCTTAGTGGGGCAAGATACGCAGTATTTT	CATSLVGQDTQYF
TRBV7-9	NA	TRBJ2-5	NA	TGTGCCAGCGGGGGGAGAGAGACCCAGTACTTC	CASGGRETQYF
TRBV7-3	once	TRBJ2-5	NA	TGTGCCAGCAGCCGAGAGCCATGGGGGACCCAGTACTTC	CASSREPWGTQYF
TRBV15	NA	TRBJ2-5	NA	TGTGCCACCAGTGGGGACTACAGGGGACAAGAGACCCAGTACTTC	CATSGDYRGQETQYF
TRBV5-1	NA	TRBJ2-3	TRBD2	TGCGCCAGCAGCTTGGGGACTAGCGGGGGGGCTCATACGCAGTATTTT	CASSLGTSGGAHTQYF
TRBV19	NA	TRBJ1-5	NA	TGTGCCAGTAGTATCTCCGGGATTAATGCCCAGCATTTT	CASSISGINAQHF
TRBV25-1	NA	TRBJ2-2	TRBD1	TGTGCCAGCAGTTCGTTGGGACAGGGGGCCACCGGGGAGCTGTTTTTT	CASSSLGQGATGELFF
TRBV23-1	NA	TRBJ1-2	NA	TGCGCCAGCAGTCCATACAGCTCTAACTATGGCTACACCTTC	CASSPYSSNYGYTF
TRBV6-5	few	TRBJ2-1	NA	TGTGCCAGCAGCCCGATGAATGAGCAGTTCTTC	CASSPMNEQFF
TRBV3-1/TRBV3-2	NA	TRBJ1-3	NA	TGTGCCAGCAGCCAAGCCCACTACTCTGGAAACACCATATATTTT	CASSQAHYSGNTIYF
TRBV7-9	NA	TRBJ1-1	NA	TGTGCCAGCAGCAAGGAGGAGCGAACGAACACTGAAGCTTTCTTT	CASSKEERTNTEAFF
TRBV5-6	once	TRBJ1-1	NA	TGTGCCAGCAGCTTGGCTGACCGGAACACTGAAGCTTTCTTT	CASSLADRNTEAFF
TRBV5-1	NA	TRBJ2-3	TRBD1	TGCGCCAGCAGCTTGTCAAGGGGGCGGACAGATACGCAGTATTTT	CASSLSRGRTDTQYF
TRBV4-1	NA	TRBJ1-4	NA	TGCGCCAGCAGCCAGGGGAGGACTAATGAAAAACTGTTTTTT	CASSQGRTNEKLFF
TRBV12-3/TRBV12-4	NA	TRBJ1-2	NA	TGTGCCAGCAGTTTAAGTGGCTACACCTTC	CASSLSGYTF
TRBV7-9	NA	TRBJ1-4	TRBD1	TGTGCCAGCAGCTACGACAGGGCGGAAAAACTGTTTTTT	CASSYDRAEKLFF
TRBV7-2	NA	TRBJ2-5	NA	TGTGCCAGCAGCTTAGCGGAGTATAGGAGAGAGACCCAGTACTTC	CASSLAEYRRETQYF
TRBV13	NA	TRBJ2-5	NA	TGTGCCAGCAGCTTAGGCCTCGGGGAAGAGACCCAGTACTTC	CASSLGLGEETQYF
TRBV29-1	NA	TRBJ2-5	TRBD2	TGCAGCGTTGGGCCTAGCGGGGGCCCTCGAGAGACCCAGTACTTC	CSVGPSGGPRETQYF